This entry lists 11 T cell receptor beta chains sequenced from one sample in a study of shared clonotypes between healthy human individuals. Data came from immunoSEQ multiplex PCR; TCRdb stores just in-frame clones and leaves some out. The sample records around 1.1 million clones, around 78% being singletons. Sequencing input: memory CD4+ T cells from PBMCs. Subset: CD45RA-negative fraction. These receptors were collected from a man aged 18 to 29 in good health. Some clones in this sample may be carry-over from other donors' samples.

CDR3 sequence: CASSSPHSRNTGELFF. As DNA, the CDR3 is TGTGCCAGCAGCTCCCCCCACAGTCGGAACACCGGGGAGCTGTTTTTT. This chain links TRBV27 with TRBJ2-2, with unresolved D. The V and J ends lost 6 bases and 1 base respectively, with 15 bases between them. CDR1 MNHEY and CDR2 SMNVEV come from the germline V gene (reference sequence). This CDR3 region has 16 residues.

This clone was found once. This same CDR3 is encoded by further DNA sequences in the sample. This rearrangement joins TRBV7-3 to TRBJ2-5, with 7 bases matching TRBD2. The CDR3 loop spans 14 amino acids. Per germline, CDR1 SGHTA and CDR2 FQGTGA. V was clipped by 0 bases and J by 3 bases; unmatched bases: 1. The CDR3 bases are TGTGCCAGCAGCTTAACGGGAGGGGAAGAGACCCAGTACTTC. Its protein is CASSLTGGEETQYF.

The chain carries TRBV6-1 and TRBJ2-5; D is ambiguous. From germline, CDR1 is MNHNS and CDR2 SASEGT. This CDR3 comprises 14 residues. Trimming took 7 bases from V and 0 from J, leaving 12 bases between them. The CDR3 loop is CASTATQYQETQYF. The CDR3 DNA reads TGTGCCAGCACTGCGACCCAGTACCAAGAGACCCAGTACTTC.

The CDR3 coding sequence is TGTGCCAGCAGCTCCAGACCTCAAGCAACTAATGAAAAACTGTTTTTT. Translation: CASSSRPQATNEKLFF. The gene calls are TRBV7-2 and TRBJ1-4; no reliable D call. The CDR3 loop spans 16 amino acids. Germline assignment: CDR1 SGHTA and CDR2 FQGNSA. V was shortened by 4 bases and J by 0 bases, with 12 bases between the two germline ends.

V and J are TRBV28 and TRBJ2-4; no reliable D call. This CDR3 spans 16 amino acids. V shed 4 bases and J shed 0 bases, with 13 bases lying between them. Germline CDR1 reads MDHEN; CDR2 reads SYDVKM. CDR3 coding DNA: TGTGCCAGCAGTTCGCCGACCGGAATAGCCAAAAACATTCAGTACTTC. Encoded protein: CASSSPTGIAKNIQYF.

The chain employs TRBV25-1 and TRBJ1-2; the match to TRBD1 covers 8 bases. Trimming took 3 bases from V and 7 from J; bases not matched to a gene: 4. This CDR3 is built from 13 residues. The germline gives CDR1 MGHDK, CDR2 SYGVNS. CDR3 loop: CASSDQGAGGYTF. As DNA, the CDR3 is TGTGCCAGCAGTGACCAGGGGGCCGGTGGCTACACCTTC.

A single count supports this clone. The same CDR3 is also encoded by other DNA sequences in this sample. This sequence joins TRBV5-1 and TRBJ2-3; D might be TRBD2 (6 bases). CDR1 is SGHRS and CDR2 is YFSETQ in the germline V gene. This CDR3 is built from 12 residues. V lost 4 bases and J lost 6, with 9 bases in between. The CDR3, as DNA: TGCGCCAGCAGCAATCTAGCGGATACGCAGTATTTT. Residues: CASSNLADTQYF.

The gene calls are TRBV6-5 and TRBJ2-5; a possible D gene is TRBD2 (6 bases). V was pared by 8 bases and J by 5 bases, with 12 bases between. The CDR3 runs to 12 residues. Germline CDR1 MNHEY, CDR2 SVGAGI. The CDR3 DNA follows: TGTGCCAGCGGGGGGAGCTGGGAGACCCAGTACTTC. This sequence encodes CASGGSWETQYF.

This clone was seen ten or more times. This sample includes further DNA sequences coding for the same CDR3. The genes are TRBV6-1 and TRBJ2-5; D uncertain. CDR3 size: 15 residues. Germline values: CDR1 MNHNS, CDR2 SASEGT. Trimming removed 1 base from V and 4 bases from J, with 13 bases in between. The CDR3 region has the DNA TGTGCCAGCAGTGAAGTTCCGGGCGGAAGAGAGACCCAGTACTTC. Protein sequence: CASSEVPGGRETQYF.

The chain has TRBV7-9 and TRBJ1-1, with 10 bases matching TRBD1. Unmatched junction bases numbered 13, after V lost 1 base and J lost 2 bases. The CDR3 loop spans 19 amino acids. Per the germline V gene, CDR1 is SEHNR and CDR2 is FQNEAQ (reference sequence). The CDR3 DNA reads TGTGCCAGCAGCTTAGAGCCCCACCGGACAGGGGGGCTCAACACTGAAGCTTTCTTT. Its protein product is CASSLEPHRTGGLNTEAFF.

This sequence joins TRBV2 and TRBJ2-1; D perhaps matches TRBD2 (7 bases). From germline, CDR1 is SNHLY and CDR2 FYNNEI. This CDR3 contains 15 residues. Trimming stripped 11 bases from V and 15 bases from J, with 32 bases between. Here the CDR3 reads CAGTAWGGESGGWFF. Written as DNA, the CDR3 is TGTGCCGGGACCGCCTGGGGGGGCGAAAGCGGTGGGTGGTTCTTC.